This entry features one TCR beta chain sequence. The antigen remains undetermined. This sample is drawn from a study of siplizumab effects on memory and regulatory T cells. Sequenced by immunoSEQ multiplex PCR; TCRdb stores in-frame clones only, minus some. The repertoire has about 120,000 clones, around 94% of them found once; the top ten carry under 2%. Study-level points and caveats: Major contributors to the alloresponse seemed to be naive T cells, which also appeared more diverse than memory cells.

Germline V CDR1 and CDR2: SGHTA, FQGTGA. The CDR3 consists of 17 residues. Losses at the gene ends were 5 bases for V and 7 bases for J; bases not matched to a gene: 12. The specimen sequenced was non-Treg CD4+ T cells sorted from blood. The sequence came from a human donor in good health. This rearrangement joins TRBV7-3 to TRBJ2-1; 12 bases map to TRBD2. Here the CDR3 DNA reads TGTGCCAGCAGCCAAGGGTCGCTAGCGGGAGGGACGAATGAGCAGTTCTTC. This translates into CASSQGSLAGGTNEQFF. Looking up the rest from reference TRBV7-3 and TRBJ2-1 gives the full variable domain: GAGVSQTPSNKVTEKGKYVELRCDPISGHTALYWYRQSLGQGPEFLIYFQGTGAADDSGLPNDRFFAVRPEGSVSTLKIQRTERGDSAVYLCASSQGSLAGGTNEQFFGPGTRLTVL.